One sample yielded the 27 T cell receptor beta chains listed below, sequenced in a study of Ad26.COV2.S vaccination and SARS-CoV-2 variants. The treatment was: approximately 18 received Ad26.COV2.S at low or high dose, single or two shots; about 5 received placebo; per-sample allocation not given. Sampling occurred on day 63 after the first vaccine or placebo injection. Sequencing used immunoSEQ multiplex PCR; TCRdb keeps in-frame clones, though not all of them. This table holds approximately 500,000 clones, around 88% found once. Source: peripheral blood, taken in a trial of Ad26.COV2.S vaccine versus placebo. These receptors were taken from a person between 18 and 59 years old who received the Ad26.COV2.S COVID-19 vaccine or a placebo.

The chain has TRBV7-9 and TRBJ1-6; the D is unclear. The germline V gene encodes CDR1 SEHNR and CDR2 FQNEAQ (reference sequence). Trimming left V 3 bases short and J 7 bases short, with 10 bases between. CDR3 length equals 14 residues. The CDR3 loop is CASSFGPQNSPLHF. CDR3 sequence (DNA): TGTGCCAGCAGCTTCGGACCGCAAAATTCACCCCTCCACTTT.

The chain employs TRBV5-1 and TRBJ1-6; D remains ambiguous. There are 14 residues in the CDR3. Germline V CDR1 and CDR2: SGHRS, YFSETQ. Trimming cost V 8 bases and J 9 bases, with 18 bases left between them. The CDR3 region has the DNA TGCGCCAGTCAGCCTGGGGTGACTGGTTCACCCCTCCACTTT. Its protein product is CASQPGVTGSPLHF.

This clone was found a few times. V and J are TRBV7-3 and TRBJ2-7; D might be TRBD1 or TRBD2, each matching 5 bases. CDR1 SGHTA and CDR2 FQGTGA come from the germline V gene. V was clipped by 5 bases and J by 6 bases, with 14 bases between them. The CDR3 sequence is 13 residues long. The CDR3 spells CASSLGRGREQYF. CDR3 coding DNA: TGTGCCAGCAGCCTAGGCCGGGGCCGCGAGCAGTACTTC.

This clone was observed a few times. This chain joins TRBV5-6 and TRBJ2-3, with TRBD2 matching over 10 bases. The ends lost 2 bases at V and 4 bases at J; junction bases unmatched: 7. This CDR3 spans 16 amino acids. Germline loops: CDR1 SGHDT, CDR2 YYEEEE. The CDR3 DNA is TGTGCCAGCAGCTTTGCACGAGGACTAGCGGCAGATACGCAGTATTTT. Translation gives CASSFARGLAADTQYF.

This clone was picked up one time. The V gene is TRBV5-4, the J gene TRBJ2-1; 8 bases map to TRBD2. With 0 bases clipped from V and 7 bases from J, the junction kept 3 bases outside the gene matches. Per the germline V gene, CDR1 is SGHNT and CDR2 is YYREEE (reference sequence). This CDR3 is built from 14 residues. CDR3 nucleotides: TGTGCCAGCAGCTTGGTCGGCGGGAGGAATGAGCAGTTCTTC. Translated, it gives CASSLVGGRNEQFF.

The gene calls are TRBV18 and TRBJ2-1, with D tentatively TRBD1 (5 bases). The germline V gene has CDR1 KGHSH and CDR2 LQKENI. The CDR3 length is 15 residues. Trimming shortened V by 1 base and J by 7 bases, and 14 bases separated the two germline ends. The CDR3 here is CASSPQGVVGNEQFF. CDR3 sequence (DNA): TGTGCCAGCTCACCACAAGGGGTTGTAGGTAATGAGCAGTTCTTC. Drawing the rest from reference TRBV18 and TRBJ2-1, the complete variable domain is NAGVMQNPRHLVRRRGQEARLRCSPMKGHSHVYWYRQLPEEGLKFMVYLQKENIIDESGMPKERFSAEFPKEGPSILRIQQVVRGDSAAYFCASSPQGVVGNEQFFGPGTRLTVL.

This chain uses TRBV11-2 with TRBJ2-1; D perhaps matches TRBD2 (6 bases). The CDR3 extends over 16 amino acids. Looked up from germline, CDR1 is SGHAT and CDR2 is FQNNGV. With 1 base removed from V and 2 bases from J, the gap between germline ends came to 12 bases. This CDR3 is CASSLGPGRTYNEQFF. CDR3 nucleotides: TGTGCCAGCAGCTTAGGACCGGGGAGGACCTACAATGAGCAGTTCTTC.

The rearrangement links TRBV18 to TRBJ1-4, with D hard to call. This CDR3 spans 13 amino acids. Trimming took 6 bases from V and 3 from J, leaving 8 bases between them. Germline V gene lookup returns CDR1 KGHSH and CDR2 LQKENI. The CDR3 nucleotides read TGTGCCAGCTCCCCAGGAGCTAATGAAAAACTGTTTTTT. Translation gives CASSPGANEKLFF. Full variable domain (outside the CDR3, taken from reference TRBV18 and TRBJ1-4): NAGVMQNPRHLVRRRGQEARLRCSPMKGHSHVYWYRQLPEEGLKFMVYLQKENIIDESGMPKERFSAEFPKEGPSILRIQQVVRGDSAAYFCASSPGANEKLFFGSGTQLSVL.

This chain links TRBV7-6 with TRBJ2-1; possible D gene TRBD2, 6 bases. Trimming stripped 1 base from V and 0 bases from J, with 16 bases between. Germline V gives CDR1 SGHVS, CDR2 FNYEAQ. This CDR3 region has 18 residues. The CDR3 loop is CASSLGLGTSISYNEQFF. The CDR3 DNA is TGTGCCAGCAGCTTAGGCTTGGGAACTAGCATCTCCTACAATGAGCAGTTCTTC.

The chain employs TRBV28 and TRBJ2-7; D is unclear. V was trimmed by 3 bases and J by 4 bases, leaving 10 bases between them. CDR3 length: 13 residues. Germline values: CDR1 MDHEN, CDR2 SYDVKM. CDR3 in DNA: TGTGCCAGCAGTTTGACGGGTAGATACGAGCAGTACTTC. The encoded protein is CASSLTGRYEQYF.

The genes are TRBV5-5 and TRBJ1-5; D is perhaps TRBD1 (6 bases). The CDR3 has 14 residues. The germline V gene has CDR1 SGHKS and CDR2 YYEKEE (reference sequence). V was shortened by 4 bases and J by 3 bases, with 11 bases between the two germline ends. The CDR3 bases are TGTGCCAGCAGCCTAAGGGGGATCAATCAGCCCCAGCATTTT. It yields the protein CASSLRGINQPQHF.

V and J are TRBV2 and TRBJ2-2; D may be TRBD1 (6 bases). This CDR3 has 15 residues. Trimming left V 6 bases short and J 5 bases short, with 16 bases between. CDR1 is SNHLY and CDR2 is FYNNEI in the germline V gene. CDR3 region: CASREIQGSTGELFF. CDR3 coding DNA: TGTGCCAGCAGGGAAATACAGGGTTCGACCGGGGAGCTGTTTTTT. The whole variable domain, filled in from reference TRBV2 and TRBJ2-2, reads EPEVTQTPSHQVTQMGQEVILRCVPISNHLYFYWYRQILGQKVEFLVSFYNNEISEKSEIFDDQFSVERPDGSNFTLKIRSTKLEDSAMYFCASREIQGSTGELFFGEGSRLTVL.

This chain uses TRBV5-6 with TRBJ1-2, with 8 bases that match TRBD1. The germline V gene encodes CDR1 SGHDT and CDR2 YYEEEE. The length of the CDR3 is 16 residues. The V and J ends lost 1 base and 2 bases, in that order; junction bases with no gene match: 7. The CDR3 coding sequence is TGTGCCAGCAGCTTGAAAGGACAGGGATCGAACTATGGCTACACCTTC. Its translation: CASSLKGQGSNYGYTF.

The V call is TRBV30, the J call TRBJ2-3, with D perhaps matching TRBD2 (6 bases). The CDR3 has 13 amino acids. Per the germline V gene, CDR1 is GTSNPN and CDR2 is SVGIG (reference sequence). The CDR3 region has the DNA TGTGCGGCTACACGAGGAGGGACAGATACGCAGTATTTT. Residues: CAATRGGTDTQYF. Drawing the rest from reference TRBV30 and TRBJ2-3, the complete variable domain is SQTIHQWPATLVQPVGSPLSLECTVEGTSNPNLYWYRQAAGRGLQLLFYSVGIGQISSEVPQNLSASRPQDRQFILSSKKLLLSDSGFYLCAATRGGTDTQYFGPGTRLTVL.

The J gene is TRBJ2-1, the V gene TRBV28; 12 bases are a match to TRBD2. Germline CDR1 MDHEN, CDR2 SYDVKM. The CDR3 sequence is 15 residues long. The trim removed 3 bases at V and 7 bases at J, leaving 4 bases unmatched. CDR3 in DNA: TGTGCCAGCAGTTTGACTAGCGGGAGTGCGAATGAGCAGTTCTTC. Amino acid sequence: CASSLTSGSANEQFF.

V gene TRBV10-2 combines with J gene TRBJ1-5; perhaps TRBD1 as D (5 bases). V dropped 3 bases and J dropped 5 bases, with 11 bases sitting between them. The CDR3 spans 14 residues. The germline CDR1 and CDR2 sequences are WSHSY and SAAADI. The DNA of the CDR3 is TGCGCCAGCAGTGATGGGACCGATTATCAGCCCCAGCATTTT. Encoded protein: CASSDGTDYQPQHF.

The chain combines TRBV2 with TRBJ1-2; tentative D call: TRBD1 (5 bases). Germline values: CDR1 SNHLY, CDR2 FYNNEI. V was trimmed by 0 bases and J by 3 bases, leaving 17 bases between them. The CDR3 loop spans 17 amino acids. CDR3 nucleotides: TGTGCCAGCAGTGAAGCGGGGGGAAGGATGAGATACTATGGCTACACCTTC. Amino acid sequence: CASSEAGGRMRYYGYTF.

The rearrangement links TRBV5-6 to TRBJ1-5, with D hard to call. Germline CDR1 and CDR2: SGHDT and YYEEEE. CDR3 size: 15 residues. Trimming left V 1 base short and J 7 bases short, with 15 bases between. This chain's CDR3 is CASSLTLTSAQPQHF. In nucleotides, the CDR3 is TGTGCCAGCAGCTTGACTTTGACGTCTGCGCAGCCCCAGCATTTT.

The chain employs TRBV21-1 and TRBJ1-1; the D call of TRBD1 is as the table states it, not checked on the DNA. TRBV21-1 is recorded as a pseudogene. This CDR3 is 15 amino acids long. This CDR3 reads CASTPRWGLNTEAFF. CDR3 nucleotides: TGTGCCAGCACCCCCAGGTGGGGGCTGAACACTGAAGCTTTCTTT.

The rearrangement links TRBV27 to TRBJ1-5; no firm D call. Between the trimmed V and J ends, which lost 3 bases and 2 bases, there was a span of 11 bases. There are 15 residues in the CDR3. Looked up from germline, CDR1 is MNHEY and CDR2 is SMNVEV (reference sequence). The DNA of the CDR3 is TGTGCCAGCAGTTTGGAGTACCGGGGCAATCAGCCCCAGCATTTT. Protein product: CASSLEYRGNQPQHF.

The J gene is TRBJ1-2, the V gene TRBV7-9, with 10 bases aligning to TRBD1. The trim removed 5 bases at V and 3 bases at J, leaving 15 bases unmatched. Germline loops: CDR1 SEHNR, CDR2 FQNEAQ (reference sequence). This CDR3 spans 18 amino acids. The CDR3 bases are TGTGCCAGCAGCGACTGGGTCGGGACAGGGGATCCTTACTATGGCTACACCTTC. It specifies CASSDWVGTGDPYYGYTF. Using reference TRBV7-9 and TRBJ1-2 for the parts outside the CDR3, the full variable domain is DTGVSQNPRHKITKRGQNVTFRCDPISEHNRLYWYRQTLGQGPEFLTYFQNEAQLEKSRLLSDRFSAERPKGSFSTLEIQRTEQGDSAMYLCASSDWVGTGDPYYGYTFGSGTRLTVV.

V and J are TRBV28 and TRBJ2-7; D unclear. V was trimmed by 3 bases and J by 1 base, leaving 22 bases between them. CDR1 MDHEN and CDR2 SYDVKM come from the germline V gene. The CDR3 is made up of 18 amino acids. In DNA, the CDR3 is TGTGCCAGCAGTTTGTCGTTGATTGTCCAGAGTCAGTCCTACGAGCAGTACTTC. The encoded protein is CASSLSLIVQSQSYEQYF. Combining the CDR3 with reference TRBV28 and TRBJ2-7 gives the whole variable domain DVKVTQSSRYLVKRTGEKVFLECVQDMDHENMFWYRQDPGLGLRLIYFSYDVKMKEKGDIPEGYSVSREKKERFSLILESASTNQTSMYLCASSLSLIVQSQSYEQYFGPGTRLTVT.

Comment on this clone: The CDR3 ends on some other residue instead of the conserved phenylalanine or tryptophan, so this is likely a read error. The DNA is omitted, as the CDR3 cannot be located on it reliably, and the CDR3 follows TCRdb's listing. CDR3 amino acids: CASIESRTGPLKR. The rearrangement joins TRBV7-4 to TRBJ1-6; TRBD1 is the table's D call, not checked against the DNA. The CDR3 is made up of 13 amino acids, end residues included. Germline CDR1 is SGHVT and CDR2 is SQSDAQ.

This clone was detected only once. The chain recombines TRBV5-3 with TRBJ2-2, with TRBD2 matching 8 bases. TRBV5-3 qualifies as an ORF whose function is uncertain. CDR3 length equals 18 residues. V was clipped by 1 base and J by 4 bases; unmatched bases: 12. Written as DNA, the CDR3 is TGTGCCAGAAGCTTGCAGGCTAGCGGGTCGAGGTCCACCGGGGAGCTGTTTTTT. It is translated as CARSLQASGSRSTGELFF.

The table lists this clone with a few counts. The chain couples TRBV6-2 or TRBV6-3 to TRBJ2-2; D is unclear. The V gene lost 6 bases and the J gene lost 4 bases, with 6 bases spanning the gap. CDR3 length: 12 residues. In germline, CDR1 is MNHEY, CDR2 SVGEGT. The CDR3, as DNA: TGTGCCAGCAGCCAGATCACCGGGGAGCTGTTTTTT. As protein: CASSQITGELFF.

CDR3 in DNA: TGTGCCAGCAGGGACCTCCAAGAGACCCAGTACTTC. As protein: CASRDLQETQYF. This chain connects TRBV6-5 to TRBJ2-5, with D uncertain. The V end lost 6 bases, the J end lost 1 base, and 6 bases lay between the germline ends. Germline loops: CDR1 MNHEY, CDR2 SVGAGI. The CDR3 contains 12 residues.

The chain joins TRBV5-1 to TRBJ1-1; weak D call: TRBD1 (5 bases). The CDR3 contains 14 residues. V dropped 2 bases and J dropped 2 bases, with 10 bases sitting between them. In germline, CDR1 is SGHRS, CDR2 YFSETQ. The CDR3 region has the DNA TGCGCCAGCAGCTTACTGGACATCAACACTGAAGCTTTCTTT. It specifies CASSLLDINTEAFF. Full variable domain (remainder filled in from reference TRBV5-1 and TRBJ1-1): KAGVTQTPRYLIKTRGQQVTLSCSPISGHRSVSWYQQTPGQGLQFLFEYFSETQRNKGNFPGRFSGRQFSNSRSEMNVSTLELGDSALYLCASSLLDINTEAFFGQGTRLTVV.